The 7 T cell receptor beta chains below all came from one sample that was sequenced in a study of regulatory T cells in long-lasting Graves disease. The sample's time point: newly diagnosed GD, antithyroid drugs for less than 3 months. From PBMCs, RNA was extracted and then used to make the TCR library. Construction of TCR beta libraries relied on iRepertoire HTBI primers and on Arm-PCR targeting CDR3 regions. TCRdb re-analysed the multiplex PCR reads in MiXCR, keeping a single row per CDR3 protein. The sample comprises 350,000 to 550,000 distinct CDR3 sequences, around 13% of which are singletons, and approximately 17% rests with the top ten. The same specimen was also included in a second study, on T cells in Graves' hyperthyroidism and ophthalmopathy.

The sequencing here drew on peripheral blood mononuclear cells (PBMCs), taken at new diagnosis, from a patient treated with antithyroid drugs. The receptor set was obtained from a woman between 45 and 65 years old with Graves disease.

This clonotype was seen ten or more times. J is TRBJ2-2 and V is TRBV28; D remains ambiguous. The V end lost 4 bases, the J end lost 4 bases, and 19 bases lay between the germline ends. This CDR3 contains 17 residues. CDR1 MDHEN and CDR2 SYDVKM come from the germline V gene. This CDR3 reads CASSSGMGSDGTGELFF. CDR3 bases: TGTGCCAGCAGTTCGGGCATGGGGTCCGACGGCACCGGGGAGCTGTTTTTT. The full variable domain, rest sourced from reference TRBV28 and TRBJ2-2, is DVKVTQSSRYLVKRTGEKVFLECVQDMDHENMFWYRQDPGLGLRLIYFSYDVKMKEKGDIPEGYSVSREKKERFSLILESASTNQTSMYLCASSSGMGSDGTGELFFGEGSRLTVL.

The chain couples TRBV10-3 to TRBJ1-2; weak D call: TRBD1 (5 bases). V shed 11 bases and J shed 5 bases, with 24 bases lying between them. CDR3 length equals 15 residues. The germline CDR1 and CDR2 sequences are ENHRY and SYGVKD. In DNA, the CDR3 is TGTGCCTCCAGCGTGGGGACTACAAGGGGTTATGGCTACACCTTC. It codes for CASSVGTTRGYGYTF.

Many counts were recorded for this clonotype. CDR3 in DNA: TGTGCCAGCAGCCATACAGGGGTAATCTACGAGCAGTACTTC. This sequence encodes CASSHTGVIYEQYF. The chain joins TRBV7-9 to TRBJ2-7, with 7 bases aligning to TRBD1. Germline CDR1 SEHNR, CDR2 FQNEAQ (reference sequence). The CDR3 extends over 14 amino acids. V was pared by 5 bases and J by 3 bases, with 7 bases of the junction left unmatched. Complete variable domain (other parts from reference TRBV7-9 and TRBJ2-7): DTGVSQNPRHKITKRGQNVTFRCDPISEHNRLYWYRQTLGQGPEFLTYFQNEAQLEKSRLLSDRFSAERPKGSFSTLEIQRTEQGDSAMYLCASSHTGVIYEQYFGPGTRLTVT.

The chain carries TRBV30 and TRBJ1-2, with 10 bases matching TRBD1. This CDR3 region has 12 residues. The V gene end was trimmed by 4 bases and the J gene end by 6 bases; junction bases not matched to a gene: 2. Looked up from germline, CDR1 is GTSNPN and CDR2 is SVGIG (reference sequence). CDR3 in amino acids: CAWTDRGDGYTF. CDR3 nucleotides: TGTGCCTGGACGGACAGGGGGGATGGCTACACCTTC.

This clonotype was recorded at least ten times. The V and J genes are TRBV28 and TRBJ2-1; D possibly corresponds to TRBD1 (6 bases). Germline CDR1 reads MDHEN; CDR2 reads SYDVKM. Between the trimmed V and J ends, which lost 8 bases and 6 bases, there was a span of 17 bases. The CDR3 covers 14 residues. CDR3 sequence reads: CASVTGYSFNEQFF. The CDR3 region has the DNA TGTGCCAGCGTAACAGGGTATAGTTTCAATGAGCAGTTCTTC.

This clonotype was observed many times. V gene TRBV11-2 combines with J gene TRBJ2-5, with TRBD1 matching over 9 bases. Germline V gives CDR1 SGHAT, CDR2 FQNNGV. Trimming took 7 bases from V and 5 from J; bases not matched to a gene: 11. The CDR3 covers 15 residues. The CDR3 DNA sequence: TGTGCCAGCACCCGACCGGGACAGGGTTGGGAGACCCAGTACTTC. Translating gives CASTRPGQGWETQYF.

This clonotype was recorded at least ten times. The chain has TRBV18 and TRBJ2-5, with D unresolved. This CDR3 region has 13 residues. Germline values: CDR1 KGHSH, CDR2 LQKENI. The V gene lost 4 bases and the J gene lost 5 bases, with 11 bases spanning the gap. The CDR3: CASSLREDETQYF. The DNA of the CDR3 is TGTGCCAGCTCACTGCGAGAAGACGAGACCCAGTACTTC.